A single sample gave rise to the 6 T cell receptor beta chains below, sequenced in a study of blood T cell repertoires in COVID-19. Method: immunoSEQ multiplex PCR; TCRdb's copy keeps in-frame clones and lacks some. This repertoire shows more than 200,000 clones, 85% to 90% found once; its top ten account for 1.3% to 1.5%. The specimen sequenced was peripheral blood. Source of these receptors: a man older than 75 with acute or convalescent COVID-19.

The rearrangement uses TRBV20-1 and TRBJ1-2, with D uncertain. The germline V and J ends were trimmed by 3 bases and 4 bases, with 15 bases remaining between them. The CDR3 is made up of 14 amino acids. Germline CDR1 is DFQATT and CDR2 is SNEGSKA (reference sequence). The CDR3 here is CSASFQARAYGYTF. The CDR3 DNA reads TGCAGTGCTAGTTTCCAGGCCCGCGCCTATGGCTACACCTTC.

The genes are TRBV3-1 (or the pseudogene TRBV3-2) and TRBJ2-7; a possible D gene is TRBD1 (6 bases). Germline values: CDR1 LGHDT, CDR2 YNNKEL (reference sequence). There are 16 residues in the CDR3. V was cut by 4 bases and J by 2 bases, with 18 bases left in between. CDR3 protein: CASSPLLGKGAYEQYF. The CDR3 DNA sequence: TGTGCCAGCAGCCCTCTGCTAGGGAAGGGGGCCTACGAGCAGTACTTC.

The chain employs TRBV6-5 and TRBJ1-2; D unresolved. Between the trimmed V and J ends, which lost 6 bases and 2 bases, there was a span of 16 bases. The germline V gene has CDR1 MNHEY and CDR2 SVGAGI. There are 15 residues in the CDR3. CDR3 sequence reads: CASSKGRGRNYGYTF. CDR3 bases: TGTGCCAGCAGCAAAGGTCGCGGAAGGAACTATGGCTACACCTTC.

The count of this clone is one. The chain links TRBV7-3 to TRBJ2-1; 8 bases agree with TRBD1. Trimming removed 4 bases from V and 0 bases from J; junction bases left unmatched: 5. This CDR3 is 16 amino acids long. From germline, CDR1 is SGHTA and CDR2 FQGTGA. The CDR3 protein is CASSSRTGSSYNEQFF. In nucleotides, the CDR3 is TGTGCCAGCAGCTCCAGGACAGGGAGCTCCTACAATGAGCAGTTCTTC.

Only one count was recorded for this clone. CDR3 region: CASSSRQLVNTEAFF. CDR3 DNA: TGTGCCAGCAGCTCTAGACAGCTGGTGAACACTGAAGCTTTCTTT. The chain recombines TRBV11-2 with TRBJ1-1; maybe TRBD1 (5 bases). Germline CDR1 and CDR2: SGHAT and FQNNGV. The CDR3 is 15 amino acids. The ends were cut back, 4 bases at V and 0 bases at J, with 12 bases in the middle.

V gene TRBV18 combines with J gene TRBJ1-6, with a possible D match to TRBD1 (6 bases). Trimming pared 3 bases from V and 8 bases from J, leaving 11 bases between. This CDR3 is built from 14 residues. The germline gives CDR1 KGHSH, CDR2 LQKENI. The DNA of the CDR3 is TGTGCCAGCTCACCGGGAGGGGGGGATTCACCCCTCCACTTT. Protein sequence: CASSPGGGDSPLHF. Drawing the rest from reference TRBV18 and TRBJ1-6, the complete variable domain is NAGVMQNPRHLVRRRGQEARLRCSPMKGHSHVYWYRQLPEEGLKFMVYLQKENIIDESGMPKERFSAEFPKEGPSILRIQQVVRGDSAAYFCASSPGGGDSPLHFGNGTRLTVT.